This T cell receptor (beta chain) was obtained from a study of blood T cell repertoires in COVID-19. On the study more broadly: Nucleic acid was either cDNA or gDNA, and it came from T cells, B-cell-depleted T cells, or PBMCs.

Germline V lookup: CDR1 SNHLY, CDR2 FYNNEI. With V trimmed by 6 bases and J by 5 bases, 6 bases remained unmatched. The CDR3 runs 14 residues. Sequencing was performed with immunoSEQ multiplex PCR; in TCRdb, only in-frame clones are kept and a portion is missing. The sample has about 200,000 clones; roughly 84% are singletons. The clonotype was recovered from a human donor in a cohort sampled during active COVID-19. Sequenced: peripheral blood. This sequence joins TRBV2 and TRBJ2-5, with TRBD1 matching over 10 bases. CDR3 protein: CASRGGQGGETQYF. CDR3 coding DNA: TGTGCCAGCAGAGGCGGACAGGGGGGGGAGACCCAGTACTTC.